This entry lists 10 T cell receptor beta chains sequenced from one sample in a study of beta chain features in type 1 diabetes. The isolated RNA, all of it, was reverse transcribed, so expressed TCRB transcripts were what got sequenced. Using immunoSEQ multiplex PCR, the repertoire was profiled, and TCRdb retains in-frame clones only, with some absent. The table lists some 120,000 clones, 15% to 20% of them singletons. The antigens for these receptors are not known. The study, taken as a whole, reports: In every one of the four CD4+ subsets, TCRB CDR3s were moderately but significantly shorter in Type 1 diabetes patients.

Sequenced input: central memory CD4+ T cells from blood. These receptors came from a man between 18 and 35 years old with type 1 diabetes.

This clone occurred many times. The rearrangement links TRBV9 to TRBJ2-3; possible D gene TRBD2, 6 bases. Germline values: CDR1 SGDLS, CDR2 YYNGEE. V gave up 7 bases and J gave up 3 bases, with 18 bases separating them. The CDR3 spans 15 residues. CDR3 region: CASSKEEGLTDTQYF. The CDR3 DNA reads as TGTGCCAGCTCTAAGGAGGAGGGCCTTACAGATACGCAGTATTTT.

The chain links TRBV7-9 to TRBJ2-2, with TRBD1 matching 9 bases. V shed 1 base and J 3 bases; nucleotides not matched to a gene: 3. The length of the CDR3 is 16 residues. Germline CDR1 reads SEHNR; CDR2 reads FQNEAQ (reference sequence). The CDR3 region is CASSLGRQGDTGELFF. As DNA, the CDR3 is TGTGCCAGCAGCTTAGGTCGACAGGGGGACACCGGGGAGCTGTTTTTT.

The DNA of the CDR3 is TGTGCCAGCACCCCAATGTTGCTGGGACTAGCCAAAAACATTCAGTACTTC. Translation: CASTPMLLGLAKNIQYF. V gene TRBV5-8 combines with J gene TRBJ2-4, with D perhaps matching TRBD2 (6 bases). The CDR3 consists of 17 residues. V shed 6 bases and J shed 0 bases, with 19 bases lying between them. CDR1 SGHTS and CDR2 YDEGEE come from the germline V gene. The variable domain in full, with the rest retrieved from reference TRBV5-8 and TRBJ2-4, is EAGVTQSPTHLIKTRGQQATLRCSPISGHTSVYWYQQALGLGLQFLLWYDEGEERNRGNFPPRFSGRQFPNYSSELNVNALELEDSALYLCASTPMLLGLAKNIQYFGAGTRLSVL.

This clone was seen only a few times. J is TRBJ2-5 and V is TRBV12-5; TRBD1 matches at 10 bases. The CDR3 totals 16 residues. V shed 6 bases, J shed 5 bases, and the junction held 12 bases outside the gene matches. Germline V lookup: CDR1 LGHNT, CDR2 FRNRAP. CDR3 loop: CASGLVLGTGDETQYF. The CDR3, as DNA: TGTGCTAGTGGCCTGGTCCTCGGGACAGGGGATGAGACCCAGTACTTC.

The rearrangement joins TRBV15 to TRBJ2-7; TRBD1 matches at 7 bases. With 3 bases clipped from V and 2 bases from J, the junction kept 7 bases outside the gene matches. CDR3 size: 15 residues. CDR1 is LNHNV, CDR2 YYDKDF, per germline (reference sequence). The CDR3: CATSREPGQTYEQYF. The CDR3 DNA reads TGTGCCACCAGCAGGGAGCCGGGACAGACCTACGAGCAGTACTTC.

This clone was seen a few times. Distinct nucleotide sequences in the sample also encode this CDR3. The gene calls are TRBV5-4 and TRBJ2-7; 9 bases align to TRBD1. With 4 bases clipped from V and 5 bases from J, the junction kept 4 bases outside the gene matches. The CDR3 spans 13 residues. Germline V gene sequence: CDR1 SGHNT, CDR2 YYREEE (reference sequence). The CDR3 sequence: CASSKQGADEQYF. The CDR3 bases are TGTGCCAGCAGCAAACAGGGGGCCGACGAGCAGTACTTC.

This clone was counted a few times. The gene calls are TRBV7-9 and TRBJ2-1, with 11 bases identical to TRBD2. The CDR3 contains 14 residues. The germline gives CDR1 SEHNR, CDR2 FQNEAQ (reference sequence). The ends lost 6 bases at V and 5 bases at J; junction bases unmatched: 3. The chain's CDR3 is CASRIAGGHNEQFF. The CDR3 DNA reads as TGTGCCAGCAGAATAGCGGGAGGGCACAATGAGCAGTTCTTC.

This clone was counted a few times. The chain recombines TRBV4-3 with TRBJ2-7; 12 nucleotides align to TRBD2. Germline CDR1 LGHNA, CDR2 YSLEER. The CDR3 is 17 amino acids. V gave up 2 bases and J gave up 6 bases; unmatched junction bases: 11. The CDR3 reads CASSQRARLAGGIEQYF. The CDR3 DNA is TGCGCCAGCAGCCAAAGGGCCCGGCTAGCGGGGGGGATCGAGCAGTACTTC.

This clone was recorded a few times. DNA of the CDR3: TGTGCCAGCAGCCCGCGTCAGGACTACGAGCAGTACTTC. Amino acids: CASSPRQDYEQYF. V usage is TRBV7-2 and J usage is TRBJ2-7; no firm D call. Germline CDR1 reads SGHTA; CDR2 reads FQGNSA. Trimming removed 5 bases at V and 3 bases at J, with 11 bases between. This CDR3 region has 13 residues.

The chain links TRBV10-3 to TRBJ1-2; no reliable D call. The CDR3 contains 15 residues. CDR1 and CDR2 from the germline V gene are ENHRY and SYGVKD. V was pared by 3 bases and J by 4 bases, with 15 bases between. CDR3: CAISDNGGLPYGYTF. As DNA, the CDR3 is TGTGCCATCAGTGATAACGGCGGCTTACCCTATGGCTACACCTTC.